The rows below give T cell receptor beta chains drawn from one sample of a study of cytomegalovirus exposure and HLA in healthy donors. Profiled with immunoSEQ multiplex PCR; TCRdb holds only in-frame clones, not every one. This sample has under 200,000 clones; roughly 79% occur once, and the top ten carry roughly 2%. Sequenced material: PBMCs. The source of these receptors is a man aged 30-40 years in good health and CMV-seronegative. Both conserved end residues are part of each CDR3. The D gene is left open where the match is weak. Part of the rows lack a size; the others show once, few, many or a class for expanded clones.

cdr3_nt,cdr3_aa,clone_size,j_call,d_call,v_call
TGTGCCAGCAGTGGGACAGGGGTTCAGCCCCAGCATTTT,CASSGTGVQPQHF,NA,TRBJ1-5,TRBD1,TRBV7-2
TGCGCCAGCAGCTTACAAGACAGTATAGACGAGCAGTACTTC,CASSLQDSIDEQYF,NA,TRBJ2-7,NA,TRBV5-1
TGTGCCAGCAGTGAGGGACAGCCTAACACTGAAGCTTTCTTT,CASSEGQPNTEAFF,NA,TRBJ1-1,TRBD1,TRBV25-1
TGTGCCAGCAGTGATAGGGGTGGATTGGGGGATACGCAGTATTTT,CASSDRGGLGDTQYF,NA,TRBJ2-3,NA,TRBV25-1
TGTGCCAGCAGCTTTAGCTCTGGCGGATCCTACGAGCAGTACTTC,CASSFSSGGSYEQYF,NA,TRBJ2-7,NA,TRBV5-8
TGTGCCAGCAGCGAAAACCGGGCAGATACGCAGTATTTT,CASSENRADTQYF,NA,TRBJ2-3,NA,TRBV7-9
TGTGCCAGCAGCTCGATCCTTAGTAGTGGGCAGTTCTTC,CASSSILSSGQFF,NA,TRBJ2-1,NA,TRBV7-6
TGTGCCAGCAGCTTAAGGGAGGGCACTGAAGCTTTCTTT,CASSLREGTEAFF,NA,TRBJ1-1,NA,TRBV7-3
TGTGCCAGTAGCTTCTCCGGGGGGAACACTGAAGCTTTCTTT,CASSFSGGNTEAFF,NA,TRBJ1-1,NA,TRBV19
TGCAGTGCACCCAGAGGCAGGGGCTTTCATTTT,CSAPRGRGFHF,NA,TRBJ1-5,NA,TRBV20-1
TGTGCCAGCAGTGATTATAGCTCAGGCGGGAGGACTAATTACAATGAGCAGTTCTTC,CASSDYSSGGRTNYNEQFF,NA,TRBJ2-1,TRBD2,TRBV2
TGCAGCGTTGGAAGGCCTAGCTCCTACAATGAGCAGTTCTTC,CSVGRPSSYNEQFF,NA,TRBJ2-1,NA,TRBV29-1
TGTGCCAGCAGCAAACTGACAGGGAAGAGGCCCCAGCATTTT,CASSKLTGKRPQHF,NA,TRBJ1-5,NA,TRBV21-1
TGTGCCAGTAGAATCCAAACACAGGGGGCGCGAACTGAAGCTTTCTTT,CASRIQTQGARTEAFF,NA,TRBJ1-1,TRBD1,TRBV19
TGTGCCAGTAGTATAGTGGGACAGGGGACCGATCAGCCCCAGCATTTT,CASSIVGQGTDQPQHF,NA,TRBJ1-5,TRBD1,TRBV19
TGTGCCAGTAGTACTGGGACAGGGGGCCAAGAGACCCAGTACTTC,CASSTGTGGQETQYF,NA,TRBJ2-5,TRBD1,TRBV19
TGTGCCAGCAGCACCAGGACAGGGGGACCCTACGAGCAGTACTTC,CASSTRTGGPYEQYF,NA,TRBJ2-7,NA,TRBV21-1
TGTGCCAGCAGCTTAGAGGGCATCGGTTCCGATACGCAGTATTTT,CASSLEGIGSDTQYF,NA,TRBJ2-3,NA,TRBV7-3
TGTGCCAGCACCCCAGGGAACACTGAAGCTTTCTTT,CASTPGNTEAFF,NA,TRBJ1-1,NA,TRBV7-9
TGTGCCAATCGTCCAGGGGGCGAGGGGACTGAAGCTTTCTTT,CANRPGGEGTEAFF,few,TRBJ1-1,TRBD1,TRBV28
TGTGCCAGCAGCTCCGGACTAGCGGGGGGTTGGGAGACCCAGTACTTC,CASSSGLAGGWETQYF,NA,TRBJ2-5,TRBD2,TRBV5-4
TGCGCCAGCAGCTTGACGCTAGCGGGAGGGCCTAGCAATGAGCAGTTCTTC,CASSLTLAGGPSNEQFF,few,TRBJ2-1,TRBD2,TRBV5-1
TGTGCCAGCAGCAACCTACTAGAACAGGGGTCGTACACTGAAGCTTTCTTT,CASSNLLEQGSYTEAFF,few,TRBJ1-1,TRBD1,TRBV5-6
TGTGCCAGCAGTTTTGAGGGGGCTAGGGGCTACACCTTC,CASSFEGARGYTF,NA,TRBJ1-2,TRBD1,TRBV27
TGCGCCAGCAGCTTCGGGATTAATGAAGCTTTCTTT,CASSFGINEAFF,NA,TRBJ1-1,NA,TRBV5-1
TGTGCCAGCAGCTTGGCCCCGGGGGGGATCGGCACTGAAGCTTTCTTT,CASSLAPGGIGTEAFF,NA,TRBJ1-1,NA,TRBV5-4
TGCAGCGGGGGAGGGGGTCCGAGGAACACTGAAGCTTTCTTT,CSGGGGPRNTEAFF,few,TRBJ1-1,NA,TRBV29-1
TGTGCCAGCAATAGAGGCAGCTCCTACGAGCAGTACTTC,CASNRGSSYEQYF,NA,TRBJ2-7,NA,TRBV28
TGTGCCAGCAGGTCGGGACAGGGGAACACTGAAGCTTTCTTT,CASRSGQGNTEAFF,few,TRBJ1-1,TRBD1,TRBV7-3
TGCGCCAGCAGGACGTCTAGCGGGGTTAGGAATGAGCAGTTCTTC,CASRTSSGVRNEQFF,NA,TRBJ2-1,TRBD2,TRBV5-1
TGTGCCAGCAGCCCACAGACAGTCACCGGGGAGCTGTTTTTT,CASSPQTVTGELFF,NA,TRBJ2-2,NA,TRBV7-3
TGTGCCAGCCTGGAGCCAGTGAACACTGAAGCTTTCTTT,CASLEPVNTEAFF,NA,TRBJ1-1,NA,TRBV27
TGCGCCAGCCGCCTCCAGGGGGGGAACACCGGGGAGCTGTTTTTT,CASRLQGGNTGELFF,NA,TRBJ2-2,NA,TRBV5-1
TGTGCCAGCAGCCAAGAATTGTTGTCCTATGAGCAGTTCTTC,CASSQELLSYEQFF,NA,TRBJ2-1,NA,TRBV4-2
TGTGCCAGCAGTGAGGAGTTTGAAAAACTGTTTTTT,CASSEEFEKLFF,NA,TRBJ1-4,NA,TRBV2
TGTGCCAGCAGCTTAAGAGGCAGATTAGAGGAGCAGTACTTC,CASSLRGRLEEQYF,NA,TRBJ2-7,NA,TRBV7-2